The 26 T cell receptor beta chains reported below all come from one sample, sequenced in a study of T-cell reconstitution after alpha-beta-depleted transplantation in children. As it was prepared, the TCRbeta library received unique molecular identifiers. TCRdb analysed the PCR reads with MiXCR anew, one entry per CDR3 protein. The sample has roughly 570,000 distinct CDR3 sequences, 27% seen once. The specimen comprised PBMCs, sampled before TCRalphabeta/CD19-depleted stem cell transplant. Receptors were obtained from a boy under three years old with Wiskott-Aldrich syndrome, due to receive a stem cell transplant.

This clonotype was seen a handful of times. V and J are TRBV7-2 and TRBJ2-7, with TRBD2 identical over 9 bases. The CDR3 runs 14 residues. With V trimmed by 5 bases and J by 2 bases, 4 bases remained unmatched. Germline CDR1 and CDR2: SGHTA and FQGNSA. CDR3 in DNA: TGTGCCAGCAGCCGACTAGCGGCCGCCTACGAGCAGTACTTC. This gives the protein CASSRLAAAYEQYF.

The sample holds a few counts of this clonotype. The chain carries TRBV7-9 and TRBJ2-1, with 9 bases aligning to TRBD1. The length of the CDR3 is 17 residues. Germline V CDR1 and CDR2: SEHNR, FQNEAQ (reference sequence). V lost 6 bases to trimming and J lost 1 base; unmatched junction nucleotides: 10. The CDR3 DNA reads TGTGCCAGCAGTCCTCTTTCAGGACAGGGGTCCTACAATGAGCAGTTCTTC. Its protein product is CASSPLSGQGSYNEQFF.

V and J are TRBV6-5 and TRBJ1-2; D is undetermined. V was clipped by 0 bases and J by 6 bases, with 8 bases between them. Germline CDR1 and CDR2: MNHEY and SVGAGI. The CDR3 is 13 residues long. CDR3: CASSYSPIDGYTF. The CDR3 DNA reads TGTGCCAGCAGTTACTCTCCCATCGATGGCTACACCTTC.

This clonotype occurred a few times. This CDR3 reads CASNSGGNYNEQFF. Here the CDR3 DNA reads TGTGCCAGTAATTCGGGAGGCAATTACAATGAGCAGTTCTTC. The V call is TRBV19, the J call TRBJ2-1, with 7 positions matching TRBD2. The germline V gene encodes CDR1 LNHDA and CDR2 SQIVND (reference sequence). The CDR3 runs to 14 residues. V shed 7 bases and J 4 bases; nucleotides not matched to a gene: 7. Together with reference TRBV19 and TRBJ2-1, the CDR3 gives the full variable domain: DGGITQSPKYLFRKEGQNVTLSCEQNLNHDAMYWYRQDPGQGLRLIYYSQIVNDFQKGDIAEGYSVSREKKESFPLTVTSAQKNPTAFYLCASNSGGNYNEQFFGPGTRLTVL.

The chain combines TRBV28 with TRBJ2-7, with 9 positions matching TRBD1. CDR1 is MDHEN, CDR2 SYDVKM, per germline. J gave up 4 bases and V 4 bases, and 14 bases lay outside the gene matches. There are 17 residues in the CDR3. The CDR3 region is CASSSPPGTGKGYEQYF. In DNA, the CDR3 is TGTGCCAGCAGTTCCCCGCCCGGGACAGGGAAGGGTTACGAGCAGTACTTC. The full variable domain, with the rest looked up from reference TRBV28 and TRBJ2-7, is DVKVTQSSRYLVKRTGEKVFLECVQDMDHENMFWYRQDPGLGLRLIYFSYDVKMKEKGDIPEGYSVSREKKERFSLILESASTNQTSMYLCASSSPPGTGKGYEQYFGPGTRLTVT.

This clonotype was detected only a few times. The chain is built from TRBV20-1 and TRBJ2-3; TRBD2 matches at 14 bases. V shed 6 bases and J 3 bases; nucleotides not matched to a gene: 8. The CDR3 covers 16 residues. The germline V gene has CDR1 DFQATT and CDR2 SNEGSKA (reference sequence). In nucleotides, the CDR3 is TGCAGTGCCTCCGGGACTAGCGGGAGTCAGACAGATACGCAGTATTTT. Protein sequence: CSASGTSGSQTDTQYF.

The V call is TRBV11-1, the J call TRBJ2-1, with TRBD2 matching 9 bases. Trimming removed 5 bases from V and 8 bases from J; junction bases left unmatched: 28. CDR1 SGHAT and CDR2 FQDESV come from the germline V gene (reference sequence). The CDR3 covers 21 residues. CDR3 sequence: CASSTSGGASGKYAPYYEQFF. CDR3 coding DNA: TGTGCCAGCAGCACCTCAGGCGGGGCTAGCGGGAAATACGCGCCGTACTATGAGCAGTTCTTC.

In its sample, this clonotype was seen a few times. The CDR3 nucleotides are TGCAGTGCTAGAGTGTTTGCGGATACGCAGTATTTT. Its protein is CSARVFADTQYF. The chain combines TRBV20-1 with TRBJ2-3; no definite D call. Germline CDR1 is DFQATT and CDR2 is SNEGSKA (reference sequence). V gave up 1 base and J gave up 6 bases, with 8 bases separating them. This CDR3 spans 12 amino acids.

About this clonotype itself: This may arise from a read error, as a much more abundant clone is one base away. DNA for the CDR3: TGTGCCAGCAGCTTGACGGATTACGAGCAGTCCTTC. This gives the protein CASSLTDYEQSF. The J gene is TRBJ2-7, the V gene TRBV7-9; D is unclear. CDR1 and CDR2 from the germline V gene are SEHNR and FQNEAQ (reference sequence). This CDR3 has 12 amino acids.

J is TRBJ1-6 and V is TRBV4-1; 7 bases map to TRBD1. From germline, CDR1 is MGHRA and CDR2 YSYEKL. This CDR3 comprises 15 residues. J lost 5 bases, V lost 3 bases, and 4 bases had no gene match. CDR3 coding DNA: TGCGCCAGCAGCCACCCTACAGGGGATAATTCACCCCTCCACTTT. Residues: CASSHPTGDNSPLHF.

This clonotype was recorded a few times. The chain joins TRBV5-1 to TRBJ2-1; 15 bases are a match to TRBD2. Trimming removed 4 bases from V and 8 bases from J; junction bases left unmatched: 7. The CDR3 runs 16 residues. Germline CDR1 SGHRS, CDR2 YFSETQ. The CDR3 loop is CASSPGLAGGVYEQFF. The CDR3 DNA is TGCGCCAGCAGCCCGGGACTAGCGGGAGGCGTTTATGAGCAGTTCTTC.

This clonotype was counted between two and nine times. V and J are TRBV4-1 and TRBJ2-5; TRBD2 is a possible D gene (5 bases). The CDR3 is made up of 18 amino acids. With 0 bases removed from V and 4 bases from J, the gap between germline ends came to 21 bases. CDR1 is MGHRA, CDR2 YSYEKL, per germline. For the CDR3, the DNA is TGCGCCAGCAGCCAAGATTCACGCGGGTGGTTATTGGGAGAGACCCAGTACTTC. It encodes CASSQDSRGWLLGETQYF.

The CDR3 coding sequence is TGTGCCAGCAGTCTAACGGGACGCCGGGAGTACGAGCAGTACTTC. Translation: CASSLTGRREYEQYF. The chain links TRBV12-3 or TRBV12-4 to TRBJ2-7; D perhaps matches TRBD2 (6 bases). V was shortened by 5 bases and J by 4 bases, with 18 bases between the two germline ends. The CDR3 has 15 residues.

The gene calls are TRBV20-1 and TRBJ1-5, with TRBD1 as a possible D gene (5 bases). Trimming removed 5 bases at V and 15 bases at J, with 17 bases between. CDR1 DFQATT and CDR2 SNEGSKA come from the germline V gene (reference sequence). The CDR3 totals 11 residues. CDR3 in DNA: TGCAGTGCTTCAACCGGGACGGCCTCGCATTTT. Translated, it gives CSASTGTASHF.

This clonotype was detected a few times. V gene TRBV20-1 combines with J gene TRBJ2-7, with a possible D match to TRBD1 (6 bases). Germline CDR1 DFQATT, CDR2 SNEGSKA (reference sequence). V gave up 6 bases and J gave up 3 bases, with 9 bases separating them. This CDR3 contains 11 residues. CDR3 sequence: CSAGQIYEQYF. The CDR3 bases are TGCAGTGCCGGACAGATCTACGAGCAGTACTTC.

This clonotype showed up just a few times. V gene TRBV7-2 combines with J gene TRBJ1-5; D is uncertain. Per the germline V gene, CDR1 is SGHTA and CDR2 is FQGNSA. The CDR3 sequence is 14 residues long. Deletions cut 3 bases from V and 6 bases from J, with 12 bases between. This CDR3 reads CASSFHGLGQPQHF. The CDR3 DNA follows: TGTGCCAGCAGCTTTCACGGGCTGGGTCAGCCCCAGCATTTT.

This clonotype showed up just a few times. This chain joins TRBV11-2 and TRBJ2-2, with 14 nucleotides matching TRBD2. The germline V gene has CDR1 SGHAT and CDR2 FQNNGV. J lost 0 bases, V lost 1 base, and 4 bases had no gene match. CDR3 length: 19 residues. This CDR3 is CASSLVGTSGSSNTGELFF. CDR3 in DNA: TGTGCCAGCAGCTTAGTTGGGACTAGCGGGAGTTCGAACACCGGGGAGCTGTTTTTT.

The J gene is TRBJ2-3, the V gene TRBV12-3 or TRBV12-4, with D possibly TRBD2 on 6 matching bases. The CDR3 covers 17 residues. Trimming cost V 5 bases and J 0 bases, with 18 bases left between them. The CDR3 nucleotides read TGTGCCAGCAGTCCCAGAGAGCTAGCGCAGAGCACAGATACGCAGTATTTT. Its translation: CASSPRELAQSTDTQYF.

V gene TRBV6-1 combines with J gene TRBJ2-7; D not certain. This CDR3 is built from 14 residues. Trimming took 7 bases from V and 0 from J, leaving 13 bases between them. The germline V gene has CDR1 MNHNS and CDR2 SASEGT. This CDR3 is CASIIGSVSYEQYF. CDR3 DNA sequence: TGTGCCAGCATAATCGGCAGCGTCTCCTACGAGCAGTACTTC.

The chain is built from TRBV7-2 and TRBJ2-2; D not certain. CDR3 length equals 15 residues. The V end lost 0 bases, the J end lost 4 bases, and 9 bases lay between the germline ends. Germline V gene lookup returns CDR1 SGHTA and CDR2 FQGNSA. The CDR3 sequence: CASSLAGWSTGELFF. Written as DNA, the CDR3 is TGTGCCAGCAGCTTAGCGGGATGGTCCACCGGGGAGCTGTTTTTT.

This clonotype has at least ten counts. The V call is TRBV28, the J call TRBJ2-1; unclear D gene. Germline V gives CDR1 MDHEN, CDR2 SYDVKM. V lost 5 bases and J 2 bases, leaving 1 base between the germline ends. The CDR3 is 11 amino acids. CDR3 residues: CASSTYNEQFF. CDR3 bases: TGTGCCAGCAGTACCTACAATGAGCAGTTCTTC.

The chain recombines TRBV12-3 or TRBV12-4 with TRBJ2-5; D is ambiguous. Trimming left V 5 bases short and J 7 bases short, with 14 bases between. The length of the CDR3 is 13 residues. The CDR3 DNA reads TGTGCCAGCAGTCTGGACCTCTTGGGGACCCAGTACTTC. It yields the protein CASSLDLLGTQYF.

In regard to this clonotype: The junction departs from germline at one end; a sequencing error may be responsible. The chain uses TRBV28 and TRBJ2-1; 11 nucleotides match TRBD2. CDR1 and CDR2 (germline): MDHEN, SYDVKM. The CDR3 consists of 14 residues. The CDR3 sequence: CPSSLGTSGREQFF. The CDR3 bases are TGTCCCAGCAGTCTTGGGACTAGCGGAAGGGAGCAGTTCTTC.

The J gene is TRBJ1-2, the V gene TRBV3-1, with D hard to call. CDR1 and CDR2 (germline): LGHDT, YNNKEL (reference sequence). CDR3 length: 14 residues. Deletions cut 4 bases from V and 4 bases from J, with 13 bases between. This CDR3 reads CASSPGRTIYGYTF. In DNA form, the CDR3 reads TGTGCCAGCAGCCCCGGGAGAACAATCTATGGCTACACCTTC.

The gene calls are TRBV15 and TRBJ2-7, with 8 bases that match TRBD2. The junction had 12 bases not matched to a gene; V was cut back by 3 bases and J by 8 bases. CDR3 size: 15 residues. Germline CDR1 is LNHNV and CDR2 is YYDKDF (reference sequence). CDR3 sequence reads: CATSSGGDFDRQQYF. The CDR3 nucleotides read TGTGCCACCAGCAGCGGGGGGGACTTCGATCGCCAGCAGTACTTC.

The chain couples TRBV7-3 to TRBJ2-7; 8 nucleotides line up with TRBD2. The CDR3 spans 15 residues. Germline values: CDR1 SGHTA, CDR2 FQGTGA. V was clipped by 5 bases and J by 3 bases; unmatched bases: 9. This chain's CDR3 is CASSLGGDGNYEQYF. The CDR3 DNA reads as TGTGCCAGCAGCCTCGGGGGGGACGGGAACTACGAGCAGTACTTC.